This passage covers 10 T cell receptor beta chains from one sample sequenced in a study of T cell clonotyping in hematopoietic cell transplantation. The protocol was immunoSEQ multiplex PCR, while the TCRdb copy is restricted to in-frame clones and leaves out a portion. Of about 250 clones detected, over 90% appear once; the ten largest clones hold roughly 25%. The specimen comprised PBMCs, sampled 30 days after allogeneic stem cell transplant. The receptors shown here come from a male patient in his late teens or twenties who had an allogeneic stem cell transplant, so the T cells may come from the graft donor. Some clones in this sample may be carry-over from other donors' samples.

This clone came up once. The rearrangement uses TRBV7-6 and TRBJ2-5; D is unclear. CDR1 SGHVS and CDR2 FNYEAQ come from the germline V gene. The CDR3 sequence is 14 residues long. V lost 1 base and J lost 2, with 8 bases in between. CDR3 protein: CASSLGALQETQYF. The CDR3 coding sequence is TGTGCCAGCAGCTTAGGGGCCTTACAAGAGACCCAGTACTTC.

The J gene is TRBJ1-1, the V gene TRBV19; possibly TRBD1 for D (5 bases). Trimming removed 3 bases from V and 6 bases from J, with 20 bases in between. Looked up from germline, CDR1 is LNHDA and CDR2 is SQIVND (reference sequence). This CDR3 is 16 amino acids long. The CDR3 region has the DNA TGTGCCAGTAGTATGGGGGGTCTACAGGAAAGTGCTGAAGCTTTCTTT. This encodes CASSMGGLQESAEAFF.

The DNA of the CDR3 is TGCAGCGTTGAAGATCGAGGGGGGACCTACAATGAGCAGTTCTTC. Translation: CSVEDRGGTYNEQFF. The chain recombines TRBV29-1 with TRBJ2-1, with D perhaps being TRBD1 or TRBD2 (6 bases each). Germline CDR1 SQVTM, CDR2 ANQGSEA. Between the trimmed V and J ends, which lost 0 bases and 2 bases, there was a span of 11 bases. This CDR3 region has 15 residues.

This chain links TRBV4-1 with TRBJ2-7, with a weak D call TRBD2 (5 bases). This CDR3 contains 16 residues. Trimming took 0 bases from V and 4 from J, leaving 16 bases between them. Germline V CDR1 and CDR2: MGHRA, YSYEKL. CDR3 DNA: TGCGCCAGCAGCCAAGATCCCGCTAGCTCGGTGTACGAGCAGTACTTC. Translating gives CASSQDPASSVYEQYF.

This clone showed up just once. This chain uses TRBV4-1 with TRBJ2-3; TRBD1 aligns across 7 bases. Trimming removed 4 bases from V and 2 bases from J; junction bases left unmatched: 9. This CDR3 has 16 amino acids. Germline loops: CDR1 MGHRA, CDR2 YSYEKL. The CDR3 coding sequence is TGCGCCAGCAGCCGAATCGACAGGGACCCCACAGATACGCAGTATTTT. This codes for CASSRIDRDPTDTQYF.

This chain joins TRBV30 and TRBJ1-4; D is uncertain. The CDR3 covers 12 residues. The V gene lost 3 bases and the J gene lost 7 bases, with 9 bases spanning the gap. Germline-derived CDR1 and CDR2 are GTSNPN and SVGIG (reference sequence). The DNA of the CDR3 is TGTGCCTGGAGGGTAGGAAGTGAAAAACTGTTTTTT. Its translation is CAWRVGSEKLFF.

The V and J genes are TRBV27 and TRBJ1-2; 9 bases map to TRBD1. V trimming: 5 bases; J trimming: 8 bases; junction bases outside the gene matches: 12. Germline loops: CDR1 MNHEY, CDR2 SMNVEV (reference sequence). CDR3 length: 15 amino acids. The chain's CDR3 is CASSPRTGAMGGYTF. The DNA of the CDR3 is TGTGCCAGCAGTCCTCGGACAGGGGCTATGGGAGGCTACACCTTC.

This chain connects TRBV23-1 to TRBJ2-6; D is uncertain. TRBV23-1 is flagged as an ORF with uncertain function. The V and J ends lost 5 bases and 5 bases respectively, with 22 bases between them. This CDR3 has 18 amino acids. The CDR3 sequence is CASSIRITQQSRANVLTF. In DNA, the CDR3 is TGCGCCAGCAGTATACGCATTACGCAACAAAGTCGGGCCAACGTCCTGACTTTC.

This sequence joins TRBV30 and TRBJ2-3; 8 positions agree with TRBD2. The J segment lost 3 bases and the V segment lost 3 bases, leaving 11 bases of the junction unmatched. The CDR3 runs to 16 residues. CDR1 GTSNPN and CDR2 SVGIG come from the germline V gene (reference sequence). The CDR3 coding sequence is TGTGCCTGGAGCCGACCAGCGGGAGAAAGAACAGATACGCAGTATTTT. It codes for CAWSRPAGERTDTQYF.

The CDR3 nucleotides read TGTGCCAGCAGAGCCGGGACAGGGGGATTGGTGGGCAATCAGCCCCAGCATTTT. It encodes CASRAGTGGLVGNQPQHF. The chain links TRBV2 to TRBJ1-5, with TRBD1 matching 11 bases. V shed 6 bases and J 2 bases; nucleotides not matched to a gene: 12. Germline V gene lookup returns CDR1 SNHLY and CDR2 FYNNEI. The CDR3 sequence is 18 residues long.